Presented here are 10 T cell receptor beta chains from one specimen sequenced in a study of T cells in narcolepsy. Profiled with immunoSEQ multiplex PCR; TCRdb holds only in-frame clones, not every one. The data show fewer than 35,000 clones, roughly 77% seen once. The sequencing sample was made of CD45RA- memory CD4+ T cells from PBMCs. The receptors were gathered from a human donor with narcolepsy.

The CDR3 bases are TGTGCCAGCAGCCCAGAGGGGACAGGAAATTCACCCCTCCACTTT. This codes for CASSPEGTGNSPLHF. The rearrangement uses TRBV7-9 and TRBJ1-6; 8 bases line up with TRBD1. The CDR3 totals 15 residues. The V and J ends lost 5 bases and 7 bases, in that order; junction bases with no gene match: 7. The germline CDR1 and CDR2 sequences are SEHNR and FQNEAQ (reference sequence).

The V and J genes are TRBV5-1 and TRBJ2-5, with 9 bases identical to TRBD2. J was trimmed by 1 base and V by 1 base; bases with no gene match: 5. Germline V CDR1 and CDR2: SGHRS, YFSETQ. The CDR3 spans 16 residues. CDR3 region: CASSLQSSGTQETQYF. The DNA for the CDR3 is TGCGCCAGCAGCTTGCAATCTAGCGGGACCCAAGAGACCCAGTACTTC.

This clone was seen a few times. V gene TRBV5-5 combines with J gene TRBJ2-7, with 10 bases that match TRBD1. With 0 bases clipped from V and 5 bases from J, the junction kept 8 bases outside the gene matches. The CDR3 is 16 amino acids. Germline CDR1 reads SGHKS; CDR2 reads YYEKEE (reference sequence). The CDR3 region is CASSLVVRTGGHEQYF. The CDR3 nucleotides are TGTGCCAGCAGCTTGGTTGTTCGGACAGGGGGTCACGAGCAGTACTTC.

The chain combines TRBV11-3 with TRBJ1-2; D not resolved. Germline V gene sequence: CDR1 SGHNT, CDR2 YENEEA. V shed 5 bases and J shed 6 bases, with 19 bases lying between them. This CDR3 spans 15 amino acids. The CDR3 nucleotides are TGTGCCAGCAGCCCACTGGGTGGCTCAATAAATGGCTACACCTTC. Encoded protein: CASSPLGGSINGYTF.

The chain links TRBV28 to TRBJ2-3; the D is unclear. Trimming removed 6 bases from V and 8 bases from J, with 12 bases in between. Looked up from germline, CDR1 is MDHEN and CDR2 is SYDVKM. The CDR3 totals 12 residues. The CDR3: CASSPLLGTQYF. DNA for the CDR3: TGTGCCAGCAGCCCTTTGCTGGGTACGCAGTATTTT.

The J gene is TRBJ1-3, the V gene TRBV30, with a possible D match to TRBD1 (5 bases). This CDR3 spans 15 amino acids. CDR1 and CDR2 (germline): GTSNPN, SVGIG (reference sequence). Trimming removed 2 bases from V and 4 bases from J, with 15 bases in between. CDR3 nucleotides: TGTGCCTGGAGTACCGCAGGGTCTACGGGAAACACCATATATTTT. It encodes CAWSTAGSTGNTIYF.

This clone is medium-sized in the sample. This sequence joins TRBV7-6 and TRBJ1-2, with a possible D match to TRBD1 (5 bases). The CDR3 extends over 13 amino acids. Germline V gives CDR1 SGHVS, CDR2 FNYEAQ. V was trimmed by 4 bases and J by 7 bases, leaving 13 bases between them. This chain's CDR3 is CASSSGVQGGYTF. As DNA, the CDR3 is TGTGCCAGCAGCTCAGGAGTCCAGGGTGGCTACACCTTC.

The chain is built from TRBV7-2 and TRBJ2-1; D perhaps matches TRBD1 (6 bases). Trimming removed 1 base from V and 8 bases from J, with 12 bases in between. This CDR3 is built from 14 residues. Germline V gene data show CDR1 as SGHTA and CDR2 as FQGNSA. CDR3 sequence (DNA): TGTGCCAGCAGCTTAGAGACAGGAAGGGATGAGCAGTTCTTC. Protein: CASSLETGRDEQFF.

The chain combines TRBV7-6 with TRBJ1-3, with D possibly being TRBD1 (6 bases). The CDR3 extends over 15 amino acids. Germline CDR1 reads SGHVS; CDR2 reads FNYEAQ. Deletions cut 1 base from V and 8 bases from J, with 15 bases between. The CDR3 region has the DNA TGTGCCAGCAGCTTAGGTGACAGGAAGAAGGACACCATATATTTT. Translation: CASSLGDRKKDTIYF.

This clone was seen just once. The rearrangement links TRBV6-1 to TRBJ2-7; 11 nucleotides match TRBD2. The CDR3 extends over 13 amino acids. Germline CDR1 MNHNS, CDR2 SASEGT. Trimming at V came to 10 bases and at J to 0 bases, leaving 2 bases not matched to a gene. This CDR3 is CATTSGSSYEQYF. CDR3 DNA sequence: TGTGCCACCACTAGCGGGAGCTCCTACGAGCAGTACTTC.